The text below deals with one TCR beta chain. The sample holds a few counts of this clonotype. Its antigen is still unknown. Base qualities are not recorded, but no much larger clone differs from it by a single base. Library preparation used RT-PCR. The instrument was an Illumina HiSeq 2500. TCRdb reran the public reads through fastp at Q25 and MiXCR, keeping productive beta chains. A single entry per CDR3 protein holds the most common genes and DNA from its merged rows. The sample table contains hundreds of thousands of distinct CDR3 sequences; only one count was recorded for less than 30% of them. Over 1.5% of the sample is held by the ten biggest clonotypes. V is shortened by 1 base, J by 0 bases, and the region joining them spans 7 bases. The CDR3, from cysteine to phenylalanine, totals 15 residues. The retained sequence is limited to the CDR3, 45 bases, with the frame set at the first base. These data come from a study of response to subunit inactivated influenza vaccine (dated by TCRdb to 2017 to 2018). For the study in its entirety: The study used deep quantitative T cell receptor repertoire profiling to track responses to a trivalent subunit inactivated influenza vaccine. Broader findings and caveats from the paper: It was suggested by the authors that each seasonal influenza vaccination may recruit only a limited number of new T cells.

The TCR comes from a man over 45 who received an inactivated influenza vaccine. Donor details come from another sample of the same person, matched by shared clones. The chain employs TRBV12-3 or TRBV12-4 and TRBJ1-3; confidence is insufficient to name the D gene. Material: CD4+ T cells sorted from PBMCs, obtained roughly 5 days after vaccination. The nucleotides are TGTGCCAGCAGTTTAGAAGACCTCTCTGGAAACACCATATATTTT. Its protein product is CASSLEDLSGNTIYF.